This T cell receptor beta chain was captured by sequencing in a study of blood T cell repertoires in COVID-19 (dated by TCRdb to 2018 to 2020). Concerning the study at large: Samples covering the acute and convalescent phases of COVID-19 were provided by collaborators in the United States, Italy and Spain. Nearly every sample came with metadata listing a de-identified subject ID, COVID-19 status, age in years and sex. Deeply sampled blood TCRbeta repertoires from subjects exposed to, actively infected with, or recovered from COVID-19 were included in the dataset. The material from the prospective study consisted of cDNA or gDNA derived from T cells, B-cell-depleted T cells, or PBMCs. The repertoires were made available in a free public database intended to serve as a resource for research on the immune response to SARS-CoV-2. Samples came from the ongoing ImmuneRACE study (first 160 participants) plus 1,254 subjects from 6 global collaborators. Where HLA class I and class II types were available, the types were taken from metadata supplied by the sample provider, not from assay-based typing.

The CDR1 and CDR2 encoded by the germline V gene are SGHVS and FNYEAQ. From the cysteine through the phenylalanine, the CDR3 covers 14 amino acids. Just the 42-base CDR3 DNA is kept, in frame starting at base 1. V is clipped by 4 bases and J by 5 bases, and the sequence between their germline boundaries is 14 bases long. Results the study describes overall, beyond this receptor: How much clinical and demographic metadata was included differed by source and by participant, and the metadata was provided uncurated.

Notes on this clone: The antigen it recognizes is unknown. Base quality data are lacking; no much larger clone is found one base away.

In the prospective study, participants were roughly 18 to 95 years old, resided in approximately 22 geographic areas of the United States, and were enrolled through a virtual design. In the prospective study, participants were assigned to cohorts based on the clinical history participants reported in a screening survey and a study questionnaire. Each participant in the prospective study had whole blood, serum and a nasopharyngeal or oropharyngeal swab collected by mobile phlebotomists. Additional blood draws and questionnaires over an approximately two-month period could optionally be provided by prospective study participants. Blood samples from the prospective study were shipped frozen or at room temperature prior to DNA extraction. The immunoSEQ Assay, a bias-controlled multiplex PCR, was used to amplify TCRbeta CDR3 regions from genomic DNA. For the original study's pipeline: The number of nucleated cells in each sample was estimated by amplification of reference gene primers within the assay. To quantify the absolute abundance of each unique TCRbeta CDR3 rearrangement, sequence reads were collapsed and filtered. For each sample, productive Simpson clonality was calculated by taking the square root of Simpson's diversity index across productive rearrangements. TCRdb provides this immuneACCESS table in a form limited to in-frame rearrangements. Some clones are lacking; in checked studies, under half of them reflect an unresolved V gene, and why the rest are absent is not known. The V and J calls and clone size come from that table; D and trimming were worked out from the DNA. This sample comprises about 250,000 clones, 85% to 90% of them detected only once. The ten largest clones add up to 3.5% to 4% of the sample.

This clonotype originated in a woman aged 25 to 39 with acute COVID-19. Recombination linked TRBV7-6 to TRBJ2-5; the D gene is possibly TRBD1, with 5 bases matching. Material: PBMCs or T cells enriched from blood (not recorded which). The base sequence is TGTGCCAGCAGCTGCAGGGTCATGGGGGAGACCCAGTACTTC. It encodes CASSCRVMGETQYF.